Only a few counts were recorded for the clone carrying this TCR beta chain. Germline V gene lookup returns CDR1 DFQATT and CDR2 SNEGSKA (reference sequence). This CDR3 region has 12 residues. Trimming took 4 bases from V and 10 from J, leaving 14 bases between them. This specimen belongs to a study of T-cell reconstitution after alpha-beta-depleted transplantation in children. The library targeted TCRbeta and was prepared with unique molecular identifiers. TCRdb reanalysed the PCR reads using MiXCR and keeps one entry per CDR3 protein. The sample holds around 400,000 distinct CDR3 sequences, approximately 11% seen once.

This receptor was taken from a human donor who donated a stem cell graft to a child with acute myeloid leukemia. The chain recombines TRBV20-1 with TRBJ2-1; the D gene could be TRBD1 or TRBD2 (5 bases each). Sequencing used PBMCs from the stem cell graft donor, obtained from the stem cell graft. CDR3: CSAIEGSVEQFF. In nucleotides, the CDR3 is TGCAGTGCTATCGAGGGGTCGGTGGAGCAGTTCTTC.